The present T cell receptor beta chain was sequenced within a study of shared clonotypes between healthy human individuals. The study, taken as a whole, reports: The authors sampled blood alone, and tissue repertoires likely differ.

The assay was immunoSEQ multiplex PCR, and TCRdb's table has in-frame clones only and misses some. Altogether about 700,000 clones are present, about 92% being singletons, with the ten largest covering about 24%. In the naive CD8 group, cells lacked CD45RO and were positively selected for CCR7, so terminally differentiated effector memory CD45RA+ cells were left out. As regards this clone: Its antigen is currently unknown.

Trimming took 6 bases from V and 6 from J; bases not matched to a gene: 4. This CDR3 region has 12 residues. CDR1 is MNHEY and CDR2 is SMNVEV in the germline V gene (reference sequence). The TCR was taken from a man aged 25-45 years in good health. The chain uses TRBV27 and TRBJ1-2, with TRBD1 matching over 7 bases. Sequenced material: naive CD8+ T cells sorted from blood. The CDR3 DNA reads TGTGCCAGCAGGACAGGGTCCCATGGCTACACCTTC. It yields the protein CASRTGSHGYTF.